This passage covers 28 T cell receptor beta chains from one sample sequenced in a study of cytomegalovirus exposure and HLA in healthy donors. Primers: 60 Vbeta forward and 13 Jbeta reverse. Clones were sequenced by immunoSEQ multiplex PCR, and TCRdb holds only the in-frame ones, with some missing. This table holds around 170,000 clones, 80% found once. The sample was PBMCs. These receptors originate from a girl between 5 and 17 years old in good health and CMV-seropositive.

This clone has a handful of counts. CDR3 in DNA: TGTGCCTGGAGTGAGATTAGCGGGAGGCCCACAGATACGCAGTATTTT. Protein: CAWSEISGRPTDTQYF. This rearrangement joins TRBV30 to TRBJ2-3; 10 positions match TRBD2. The CDR3 loop spans 16 amino acids. Looked up from germline, CDR1 is GTSNPN and CDR2 is SVGIG (reference sequence). With 1 base clipped from V and 2 bases from J, the junction kept 6 bases outside the gene matches.

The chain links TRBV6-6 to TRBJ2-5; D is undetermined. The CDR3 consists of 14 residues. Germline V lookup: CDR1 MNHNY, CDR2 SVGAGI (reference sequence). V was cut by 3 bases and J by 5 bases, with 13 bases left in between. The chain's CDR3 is CASSYRLVGETQYF. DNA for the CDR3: TGTGCCAGCAGTTATCGGCTAGTCGGCGAGACCCAGTACTTC.

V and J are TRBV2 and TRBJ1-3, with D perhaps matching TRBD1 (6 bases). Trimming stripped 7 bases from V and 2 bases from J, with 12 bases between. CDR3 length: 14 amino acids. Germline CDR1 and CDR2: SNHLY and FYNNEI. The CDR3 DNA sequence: TGTGCCAGCACCCCCCACAGGGCTGGAAACACCATATATTTT. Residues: CASTPHRAGNTIYF.

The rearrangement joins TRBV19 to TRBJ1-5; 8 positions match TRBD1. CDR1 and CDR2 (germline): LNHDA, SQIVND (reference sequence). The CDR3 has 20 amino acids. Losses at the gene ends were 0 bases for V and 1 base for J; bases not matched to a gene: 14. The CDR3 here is CASSIDTPARGQVSNQPQHF. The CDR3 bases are TGTGCCAGTAGTATAGATACTCCGGCCAGGGGGCAAGTGAGCAATCAGCCCCAGCATTTT.

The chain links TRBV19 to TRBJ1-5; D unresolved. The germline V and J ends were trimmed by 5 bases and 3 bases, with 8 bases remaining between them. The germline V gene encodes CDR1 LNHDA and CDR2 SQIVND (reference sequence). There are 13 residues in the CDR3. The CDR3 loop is CASSLRYNQPQHF. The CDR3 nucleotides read TGTGCCAGTAGTTTACGGTACAATCAGCCCCAGCATTTT. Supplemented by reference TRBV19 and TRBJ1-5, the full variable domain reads DGGITQSPKYLFRKEGQNVTLSCEQNLNHDAMYWYRQDPGQGLRLIYYSQIVNDFQKGDIAEGYSVSREKKESFPLTVTSAQKNPTAFYLCASSLRYNQPQHFGDGTRLSIL.

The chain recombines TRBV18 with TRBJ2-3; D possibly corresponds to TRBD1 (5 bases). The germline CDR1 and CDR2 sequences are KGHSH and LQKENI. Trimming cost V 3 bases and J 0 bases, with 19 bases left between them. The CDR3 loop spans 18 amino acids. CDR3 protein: CASSPSPLQEPSTDTQYF. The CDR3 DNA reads TGTGCCAGCTCACCGAGCCCGCTACAGGAACCTAGCACAGATACGCAGTATTTT.

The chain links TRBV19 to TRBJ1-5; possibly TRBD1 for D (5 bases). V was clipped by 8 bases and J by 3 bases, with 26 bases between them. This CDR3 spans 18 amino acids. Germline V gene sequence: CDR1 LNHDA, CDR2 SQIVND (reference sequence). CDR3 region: CASSRRGAGRGLNQPQHF. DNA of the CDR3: TGTGCCAGTTCCCGGAGGGGCGCCGGGAGGGGCCTCAATCAGCCCCAGCATTTT.

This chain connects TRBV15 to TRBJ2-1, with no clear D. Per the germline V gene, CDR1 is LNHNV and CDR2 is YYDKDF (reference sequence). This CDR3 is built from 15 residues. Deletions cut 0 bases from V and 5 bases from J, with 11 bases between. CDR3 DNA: TGTGCCACCAGCAGAGATAGTGCTCGGGACAATGAGCAGTTCTTC. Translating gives CATSRDSARDNEQFF. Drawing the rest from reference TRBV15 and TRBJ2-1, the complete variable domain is DAMVIQNPRYQVTQFGKPVTLSCSQTLNHNVMYWYQQKSSQAPKLLFHYYDKDFNNEADTPDNFQSRRPNTSFCFLDIRSPGLGDTAMYLCATSRDSARDNEQFFGPGTRLTVL.

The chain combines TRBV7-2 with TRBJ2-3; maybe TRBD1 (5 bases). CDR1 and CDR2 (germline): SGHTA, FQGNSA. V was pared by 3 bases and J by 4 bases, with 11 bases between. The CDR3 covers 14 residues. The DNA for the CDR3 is TGTGCCAGCAGCTTGGACATAATTGCAGATACGCAGTATTTT. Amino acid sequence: CASSLDIIADTQYF.

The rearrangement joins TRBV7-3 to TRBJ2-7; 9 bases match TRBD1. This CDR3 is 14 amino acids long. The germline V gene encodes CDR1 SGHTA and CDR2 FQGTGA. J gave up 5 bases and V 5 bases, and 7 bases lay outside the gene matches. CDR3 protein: CASSAGTGINEQYF. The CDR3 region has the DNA TGTGCCAGCAGCGCCGGGACAGGGATCAACGAGCAGTACTTC.

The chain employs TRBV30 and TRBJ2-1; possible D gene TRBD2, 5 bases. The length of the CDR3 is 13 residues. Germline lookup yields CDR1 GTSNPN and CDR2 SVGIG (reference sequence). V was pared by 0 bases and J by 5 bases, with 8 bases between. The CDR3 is CAWSVQLDNEQFF. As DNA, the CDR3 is TGTGCCTGGAGTGTACAACTAGACAATGAGCAGTTCTTC.

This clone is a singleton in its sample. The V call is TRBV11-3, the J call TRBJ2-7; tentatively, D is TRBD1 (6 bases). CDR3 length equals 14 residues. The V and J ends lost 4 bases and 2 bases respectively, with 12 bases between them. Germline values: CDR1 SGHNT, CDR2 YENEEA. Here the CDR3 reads CASSSRDTPYEQYF. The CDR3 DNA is TGTGCCAGCAGCTCCCGGGACACCCCCTACGAGCAGTACTTC.

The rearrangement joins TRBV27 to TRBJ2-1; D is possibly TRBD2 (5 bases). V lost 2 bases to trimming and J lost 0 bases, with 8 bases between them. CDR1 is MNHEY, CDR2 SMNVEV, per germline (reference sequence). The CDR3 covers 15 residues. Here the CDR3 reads CASSLRESSYNEQFF. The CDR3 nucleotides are TGTGCCAGCAGTTTACGGGAAAGCTCCTACAATGAGCAGTTCTTC.

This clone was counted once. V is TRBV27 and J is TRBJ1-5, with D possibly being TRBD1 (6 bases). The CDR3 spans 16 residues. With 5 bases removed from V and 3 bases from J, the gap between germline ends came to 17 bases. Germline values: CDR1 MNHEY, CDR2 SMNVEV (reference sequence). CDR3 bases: TGTGCCAGCAGTGTAACCAGGAAGGGGGACAATCAGCCCCAGCATTTT. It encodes CASSVTRKGDNQPQHF.

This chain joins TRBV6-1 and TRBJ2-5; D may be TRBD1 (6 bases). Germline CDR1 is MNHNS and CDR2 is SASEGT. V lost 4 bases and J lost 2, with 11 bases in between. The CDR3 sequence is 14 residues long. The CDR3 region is CASSAGVGQETQYF. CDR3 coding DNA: TGTGCCAGCAGTGCAGGGGTCGGACAAGAGACCCAGTACTTC.

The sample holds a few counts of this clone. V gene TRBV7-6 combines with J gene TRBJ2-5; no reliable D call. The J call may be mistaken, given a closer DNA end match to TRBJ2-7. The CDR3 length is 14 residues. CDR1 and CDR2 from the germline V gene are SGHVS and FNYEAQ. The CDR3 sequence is CASSLFSRSYEQYF. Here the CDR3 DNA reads TGTGCCAGCAGCTTGTTTTCGCGAAGCTACGAGCAGTACTTC.

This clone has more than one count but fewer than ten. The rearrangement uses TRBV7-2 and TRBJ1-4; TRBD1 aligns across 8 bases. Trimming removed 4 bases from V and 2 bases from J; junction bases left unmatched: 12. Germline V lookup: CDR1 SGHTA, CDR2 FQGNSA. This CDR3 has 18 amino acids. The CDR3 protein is CASSSSPPNRGTNEKLFF. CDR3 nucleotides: TGTGCCAGCAGCTCAAGCCCCCCGAACAGGGGGACTAATGAAAAACTGTTTTTT. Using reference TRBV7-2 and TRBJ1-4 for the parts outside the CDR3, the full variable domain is GAGVSQSPSNKVTEKGKDVELRCDPISGHTALYWYRQSLGQGLEFLIYFQGNSAPDKSGLPSDRFSAERTGGSVSTLTIQRTQQEDSAVYLCASSSSPPNRGTNEKLFFGSGTQLSVL.

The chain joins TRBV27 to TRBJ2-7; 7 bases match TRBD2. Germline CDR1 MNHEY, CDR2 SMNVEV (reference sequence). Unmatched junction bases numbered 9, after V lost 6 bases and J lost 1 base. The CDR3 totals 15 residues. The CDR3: CASRLREYASYEQYF. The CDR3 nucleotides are TGTGCCAGCAGGCTGCGGGAGTACGCTTCCTACGAGCAGTACTTC.

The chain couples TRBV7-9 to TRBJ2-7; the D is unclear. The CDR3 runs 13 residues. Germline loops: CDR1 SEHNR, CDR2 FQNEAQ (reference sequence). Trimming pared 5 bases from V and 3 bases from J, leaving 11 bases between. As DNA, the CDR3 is TGTGCCAGCAGCCCTCGACAAGACTACGAGCAGTACTTC. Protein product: CASSPRQDYEQYF. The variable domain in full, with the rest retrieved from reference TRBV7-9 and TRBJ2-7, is DTGVSQNPRHKITKRGQNVTFRCDPISEHNRLYWYRQTLGQGPEFLTYFQNEAQLEKSRLLSDRFSAERPKGSFSTLEIQRTEQGDSAMYLCASSPRQDYEQYFGPGTRLTVT.

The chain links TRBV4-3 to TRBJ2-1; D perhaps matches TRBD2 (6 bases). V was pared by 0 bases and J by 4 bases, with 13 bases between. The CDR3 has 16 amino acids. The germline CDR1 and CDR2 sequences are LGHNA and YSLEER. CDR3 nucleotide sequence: TGCGCCAGCAGCCAAGAGGCTAGCGAGCCTTACAATGAGCAGTTCTTC. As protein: CASSQEASEPYNEQFF.

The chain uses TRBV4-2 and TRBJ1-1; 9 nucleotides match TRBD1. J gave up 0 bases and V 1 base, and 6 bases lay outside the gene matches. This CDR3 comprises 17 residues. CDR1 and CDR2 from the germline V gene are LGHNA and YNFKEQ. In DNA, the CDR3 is TGTGCCAGCAGCCAAGTCGGGACAGGGAGCTTGAACACTGAAGCTTTCTTT. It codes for CASSQVGTGSLNTEAFF.

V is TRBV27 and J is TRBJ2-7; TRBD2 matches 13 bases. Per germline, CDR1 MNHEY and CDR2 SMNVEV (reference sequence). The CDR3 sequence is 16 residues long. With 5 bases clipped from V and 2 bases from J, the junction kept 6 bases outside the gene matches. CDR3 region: CASSRKGLAGTYEQYF. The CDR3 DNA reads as TGTGCCAGCAGTAGAAAGGGACTAGCGGGAACCTACGAGCAGTACTTC.

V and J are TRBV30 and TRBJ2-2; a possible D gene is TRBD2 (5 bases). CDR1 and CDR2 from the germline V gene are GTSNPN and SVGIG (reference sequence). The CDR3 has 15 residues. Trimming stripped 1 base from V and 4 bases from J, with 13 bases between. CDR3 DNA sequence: TGTGCCTGGAGTGGACGAGGGTCCGCCACCGGGGAGCTGTTTTTT. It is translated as CAWSGRGSATGELFF.

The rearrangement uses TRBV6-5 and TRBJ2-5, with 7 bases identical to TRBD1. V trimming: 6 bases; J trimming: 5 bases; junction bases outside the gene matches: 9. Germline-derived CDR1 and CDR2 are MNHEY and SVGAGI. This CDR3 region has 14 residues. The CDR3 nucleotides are TGTGCCAGCAGACAGGGACAGCAGGCGGAGACCCAGTACTTC. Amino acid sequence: CASRQGQQAETQYF.

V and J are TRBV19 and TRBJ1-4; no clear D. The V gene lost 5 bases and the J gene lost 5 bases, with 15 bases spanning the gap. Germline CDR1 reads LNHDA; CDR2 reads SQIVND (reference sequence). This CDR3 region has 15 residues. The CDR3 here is CASSARLLINEKLFF. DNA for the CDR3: TGTGCCAGTAGTGCCCGACTCCTTATAAATGAAAAACTGTTTTTT.

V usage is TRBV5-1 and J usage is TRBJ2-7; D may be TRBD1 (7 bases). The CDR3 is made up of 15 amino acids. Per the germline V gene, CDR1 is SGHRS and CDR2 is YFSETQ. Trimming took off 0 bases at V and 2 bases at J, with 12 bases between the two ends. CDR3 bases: TGCGCCAGCAGCTTGGGGCAGGGGGGACCCTACGAGCAGTACTTC. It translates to CASSLGQGGPYEQYF.

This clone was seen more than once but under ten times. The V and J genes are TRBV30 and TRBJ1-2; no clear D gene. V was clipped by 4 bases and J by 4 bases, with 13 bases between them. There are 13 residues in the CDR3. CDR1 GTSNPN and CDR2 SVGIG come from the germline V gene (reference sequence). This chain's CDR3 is CAWTPGSGYGYTF. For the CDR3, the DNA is TGTGCCTGGACCCCCGGGTCTGGCTATGGCTACACCTTC.

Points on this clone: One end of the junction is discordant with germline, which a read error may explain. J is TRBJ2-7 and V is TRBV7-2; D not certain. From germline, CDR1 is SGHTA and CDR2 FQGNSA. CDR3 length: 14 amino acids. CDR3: CASSLSKRPYEQYF. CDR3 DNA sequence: TGTGCCAGCAGCTTAAGTAAGCGCCCCTATGAGCAGTACTTC.